This entry is about one T cell receptor beta chain. The antigen remains unidentified. The CDR3 consists of 14 residues. Germline loops: CDR1 MNHEY, CDR2 SVGAGI. With 5 bases clipped from V and 7 bases from J, the junction kept 5 bases outside the gene matches. The sample is drawn from a study of shared clonotypes between healthy human individuals. For each subset, genomic DNA was distributed in equal portions over several immunoSEQ plates. Sequencing was performed with immunoSEQ multiplex PCR; in TCRdb, only in-frame clones are kept and a portion is missing. The table lists nearly 1,000,000 clones, about 80% of them singletons. Study conclusions and caveats: Shared clonotypes across all four donors exceeded non-shared ones in generation probability. Having only a few donors restricted how much genetic and exposure-history diversity was captured. Naive CD4 clonotype sharing across a few donors was around 5%.

Sequenced input: memory CD4+ T cells sorted from blood. Specified subset: CD45RA-negative fraction. The TCR comes from a man in his late teens or twenties in good health. The chain is built from TRBV6-5 and TRBJ1-6; TRBD1 aligns across 7 bases. The CDR3 here is CASSRGQRNSPLHF. The CDR3 DNA sequence: TGTGCCAGCAGTAGGGGACAGAGGAATTCACCCCTCCACTTT.